This T cell receptor beta chain was captured by sequencing in a study of shared clonotypes between healthy human individuals. Study-wide findings and caveats: The low donor count limited represented genetic and exposure-history diversity.

A deep-level run was used for the assay. The authors distributed each subset's genomic DNA evenly over several immunoSEQ plates. Among the unsorted PBMC samples, replicate PCRs used approximately 270 ng DNA, 30,000 to 35,000 T cell genomes. The protocol was immunoSEQ multiplex PCR, while the TCRdb copy is restricted to in-frame clones and leaves out a portion. Among some 470,000 clones listed, approximately 80% were seen once. Comments on this clone: The antigen remains unidentified.

Sequencing used PBMCs. The sequence was obtained from a woman aged 40 to 55 in good health. Some clones in this sample may be carry-over from other donors' samples.

The CDR3 nucleotides are TGTGCCAGCAGCTCACGGAGGGGGACTGAGCAGTACTTC. It translates to CASSSRRGTEQYF. The gene calls are TRBV7-6 and TRBJ2-7; D is tentatively TRBD1 or TRBD2 (6 bases each). CDR1 and CDR2 (germline): SGHVS, FNYEAQ. The CDR3 covers 13 residues. Trimming stripped 4 bases from V and 7 bases from J, with 14 bases between.